The sequence of this T cell receptor beta chain was determined in a study of blood T cell repertoires in COVID-19. Original analysis: By means of reference gene primer amplification, nucleated cell counts were estimated. The data were produced by immunoSEQ multiplex PCR, yet TCRdb's version contains in-frame clones alone and is incomplete. V and J calls and clone size are as listed in that table; D and trimming were resolved from the DNA. The repertoire holds some 97,000 clones, roughly nine tenths seen once, with around 0.94% in the top ten. Trimming cost V 0 bases and J 2 bases, with 8 bases left between them. Germline CDR1 and CDR2: GTSNPN and SVGIG (reference sequence). CDR3 length: 13 amino acids.

The sequenced sample was peripheral blood. This chain joins TRBV30 and TRBJ2-7, with D possibly matching TRBD1 (5 bases). The clonotype was recovered from a man aged 55-75 years with acute or convalescent COVID-19. The CDR3 region is CAWSVGRAYEQYF. As DNA, the CDR3 is TGTGCCTGGAGTGTAGGCAGGGCCTACGAGCAGTACTTC.